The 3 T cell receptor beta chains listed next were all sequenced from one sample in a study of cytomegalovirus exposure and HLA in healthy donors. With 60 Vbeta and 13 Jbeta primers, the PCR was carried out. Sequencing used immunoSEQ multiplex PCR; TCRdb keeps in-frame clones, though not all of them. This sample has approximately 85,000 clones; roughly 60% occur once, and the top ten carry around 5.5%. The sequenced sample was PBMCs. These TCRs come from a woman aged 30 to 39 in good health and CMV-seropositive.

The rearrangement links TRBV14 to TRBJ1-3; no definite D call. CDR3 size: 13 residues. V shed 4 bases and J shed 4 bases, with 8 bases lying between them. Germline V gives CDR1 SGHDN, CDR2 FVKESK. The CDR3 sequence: CASSREPGNTIYF. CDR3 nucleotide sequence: TGTGCCAGCAGCCGCGAGCCCGGAAACACCATATATTTT. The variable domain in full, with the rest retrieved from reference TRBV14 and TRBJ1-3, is EAGVTQFPSHSVIEKGQTVTLRCDPISGHDNLYWYRRVMGKEIKFLLHFVKESKQDESGMPNNRFLAERTGGTYSTLKVQPAELEDSGVYFCASSREPGNTIYFGEGSWLTVV.

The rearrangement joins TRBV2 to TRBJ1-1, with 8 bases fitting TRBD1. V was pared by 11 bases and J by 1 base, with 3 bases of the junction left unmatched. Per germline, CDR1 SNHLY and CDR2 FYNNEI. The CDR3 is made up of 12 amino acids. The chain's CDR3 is CAGDRGNTEAFF. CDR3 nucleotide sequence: TGTGCCGGAGACAGGGGGAACACTGAAGCTTTCTTT.

CDR3 in amino acids: CASSPTELVTGELFF. CDR3 nucleotides: TGTGCCAGCAGCCCGACAGAATTAGTCACCGGGGAGCTGTTTTTT. The rearrangement links TRBV5-4 to TRBJ2-2; D may be TRBD1 (5 bases). The CDR3 loop spans 15 amino acids. CDR1 SGHNT and CDR2 YYREEE come from the germline V gene (reference sequence). V was clipped by 4 bases and J by 4 bases, with 14 bases between them.